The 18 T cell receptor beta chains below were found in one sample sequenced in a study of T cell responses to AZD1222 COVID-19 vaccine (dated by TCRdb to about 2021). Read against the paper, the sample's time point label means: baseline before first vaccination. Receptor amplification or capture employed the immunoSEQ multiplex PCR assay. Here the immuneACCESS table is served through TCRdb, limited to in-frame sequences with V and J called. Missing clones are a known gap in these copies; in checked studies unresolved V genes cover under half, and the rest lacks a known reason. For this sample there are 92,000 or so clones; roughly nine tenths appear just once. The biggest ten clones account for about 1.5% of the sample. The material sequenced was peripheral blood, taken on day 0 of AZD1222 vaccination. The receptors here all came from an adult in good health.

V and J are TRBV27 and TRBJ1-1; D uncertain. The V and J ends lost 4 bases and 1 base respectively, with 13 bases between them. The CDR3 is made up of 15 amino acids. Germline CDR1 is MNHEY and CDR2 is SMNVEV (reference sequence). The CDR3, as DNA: TGTGCCAGCAGTTCCGAGTGGCCAGAGAACACTGAAGCTTTCTTT. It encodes CASSSEWPENTEAFF.

CDR3 sequence: CASTPTGAWGTGELFF. The DNA for the CDR3 is TGTGCCAGCACTCCAACAGGGGCCTGGGGCACCGGGGAGCTGTTTTTT. The V gene is TRBV6-6, the J gene TRBJ2-2; 7 bases map to TRBD1. With V trimmed by 7 bases and J by 4 bases, 12 bases remained unmatched. Germline CDR1 reads MNHNY; CDR2 reads SVGAGI (reference sequence). The CDR3 is 16 amino acids.

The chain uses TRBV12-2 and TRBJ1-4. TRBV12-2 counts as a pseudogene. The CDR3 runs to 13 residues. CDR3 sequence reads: CASRPQAREKLFF. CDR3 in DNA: TGTGCAAGTCGCCCCCAGGCGAGGGAAAAACTGTTTTTT.

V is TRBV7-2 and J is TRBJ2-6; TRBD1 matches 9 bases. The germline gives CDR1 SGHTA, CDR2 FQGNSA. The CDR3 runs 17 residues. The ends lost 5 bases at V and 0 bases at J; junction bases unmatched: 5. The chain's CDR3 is CASSPSTGGSGANVLTF. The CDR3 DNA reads TGTGCCAGCAGCCCCTCGACAGGGGGCTCTGGGGCCAACGTCCTGACTTTC. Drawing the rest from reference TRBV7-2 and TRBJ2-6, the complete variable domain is GAGVSQSPSNKVTEKGKDVELRCDPISGHTALYWYRQSLGQGLEFLIYFQGNSAPDKSGLPSDRFSAERTGGSVSTLTIQRTQQEDSAVYLCASSPSTGGSGANVLTFGAGSRLTVL.

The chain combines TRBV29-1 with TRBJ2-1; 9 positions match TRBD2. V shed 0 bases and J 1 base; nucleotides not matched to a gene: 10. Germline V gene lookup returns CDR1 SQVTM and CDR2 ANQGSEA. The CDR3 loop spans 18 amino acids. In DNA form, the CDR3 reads TGCAGCGTTGAAGAAGAGGGCCTAGCGGGGCGATCCTACAATGAGCAGTTCTTC. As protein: CSVEEEGLAGRSYNEQFF.

The CDR3 nucleotides read TGTGCCAGCAGCTTTACGGGGGCGCGCTACGAGCAGTACTTC. Encoded protein: CASSFTGARYEQYF. J is TRBJ2-7 and V is TRBV5-6; D may be TRBD1 or TRBD2 (6 bases each). The V end was cut by 2 bases, the J end by 3 bases, with 12 bases between. Germline V lookup: CDR1 SGHDT, CDR2 YYEEEE. CDR3 length equals 14 residues.

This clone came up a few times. CDR3 nucleotide sequence: TGTGCCAGCCGCCAAGGGGGGCACAGGCTTCACAATGAGCAGTTCTTC. It translates to CASRQGGHRLHNEQFF. The chain uses TRBV19 and TRBJ2-1; perhaps D is TRBD1 or TRBD2 (6 bases each). Germline V gives CDR1 LNHDA, CDR2 SQIVND (reference sequence). This CDR3 has 16 residues. V was trimmed by 9 bases and J by 5 bases, leaving 23 bases between them. The whole variable domain, remainder taken from reference TRBV19 and TRBJ2-1, is DGGITQSPKYLFRKEGQNVTLSCEQNLNHDAMYWYRQDPGQGLRLIYYSQIVNDFQKGDIAEGYSVSREKKESFPLTVTSAQKNPTAFYLCASRQGGHRLHNEQFFGPGTRLTVL.

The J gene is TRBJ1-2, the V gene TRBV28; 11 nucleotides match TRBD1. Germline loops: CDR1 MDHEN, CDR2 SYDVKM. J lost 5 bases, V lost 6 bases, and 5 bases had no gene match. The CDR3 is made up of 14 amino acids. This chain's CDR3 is CASRRTGGFYGYTF. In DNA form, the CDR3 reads TGTGCCAGCAGACGGACAGGGGGCTTTTATGGCTACACCTTC.

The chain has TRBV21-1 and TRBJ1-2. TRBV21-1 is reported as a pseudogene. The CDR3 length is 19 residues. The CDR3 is CASSKVITILSGTDYGYTF. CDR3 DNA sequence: TGTGCCAGCAGCAAAGTGATAACCATTCTCTCCGGCACCGACTATGGCTACACCTTC.

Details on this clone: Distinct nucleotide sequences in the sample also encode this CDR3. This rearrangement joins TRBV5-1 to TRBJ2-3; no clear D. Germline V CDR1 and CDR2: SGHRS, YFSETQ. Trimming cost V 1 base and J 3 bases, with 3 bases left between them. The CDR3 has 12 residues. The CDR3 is CASSLTTDTQYF. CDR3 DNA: TGCGCCAGCAGCTTGACTACAGATACGCAGTATTTT. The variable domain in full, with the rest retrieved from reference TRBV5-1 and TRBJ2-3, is KAGVTQTPRYLIKTRGQQVTLSCSPISGHRSVSWYQQTPGQGLQFLFEYFSETQRNKGNFPGRFSGRQFSNSRSEMNVSTLELGDSALYLCASSLTTDTQYFGPGTRLTVL.

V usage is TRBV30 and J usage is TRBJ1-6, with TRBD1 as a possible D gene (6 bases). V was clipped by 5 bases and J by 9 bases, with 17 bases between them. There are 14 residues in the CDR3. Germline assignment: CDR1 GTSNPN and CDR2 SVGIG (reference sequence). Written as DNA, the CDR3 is TGTGCCTGGGATGCGAGCAGGGGAATTTCACCCCTCCACTTT. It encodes CAWDASRGISPLHF.

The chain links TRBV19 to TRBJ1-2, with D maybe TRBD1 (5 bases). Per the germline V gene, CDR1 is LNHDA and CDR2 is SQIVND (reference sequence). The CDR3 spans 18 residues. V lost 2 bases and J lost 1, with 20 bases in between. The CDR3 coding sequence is TGTGCCAGTAGTATATCAATCTACCGGGGACGGGGTAACTATGGCTACACCTTC. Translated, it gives CASSISIYRGRGNYGYTF.

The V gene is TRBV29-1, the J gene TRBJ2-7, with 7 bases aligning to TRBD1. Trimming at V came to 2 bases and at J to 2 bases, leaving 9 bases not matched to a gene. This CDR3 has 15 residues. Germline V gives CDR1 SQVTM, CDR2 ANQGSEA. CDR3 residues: CSVETERTGTYEQYF. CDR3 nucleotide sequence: TGCAGCGTTGAAACGGAGAGGACAGGAACCTACGAGCAGTACTTC.

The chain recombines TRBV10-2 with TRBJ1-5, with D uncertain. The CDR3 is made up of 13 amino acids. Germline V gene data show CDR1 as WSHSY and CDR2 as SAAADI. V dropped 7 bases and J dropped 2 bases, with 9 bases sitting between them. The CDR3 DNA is TGCGCCAGCACCGCAAGGGGCAATCAGCCCCAGCATTTT. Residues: CASTARGNQPQHF.

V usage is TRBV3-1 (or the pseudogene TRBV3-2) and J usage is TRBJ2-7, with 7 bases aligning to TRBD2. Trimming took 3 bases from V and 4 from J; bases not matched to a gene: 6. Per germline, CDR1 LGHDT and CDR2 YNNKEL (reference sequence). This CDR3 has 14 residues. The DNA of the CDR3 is TGTGCCAGCAGCCATGGGACTACCGATTACGAGCAGTACTTC. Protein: CASSHGTTDYEQYF.

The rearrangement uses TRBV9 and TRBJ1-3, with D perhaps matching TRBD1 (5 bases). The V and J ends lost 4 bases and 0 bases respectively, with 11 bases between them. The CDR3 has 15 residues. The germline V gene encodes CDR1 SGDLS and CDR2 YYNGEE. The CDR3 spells CASSFGASSGNTIYF. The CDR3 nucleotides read TGTGCCAGCAGCTTTGGGGCGAGCTCTGGAAACACCATATATTTT.

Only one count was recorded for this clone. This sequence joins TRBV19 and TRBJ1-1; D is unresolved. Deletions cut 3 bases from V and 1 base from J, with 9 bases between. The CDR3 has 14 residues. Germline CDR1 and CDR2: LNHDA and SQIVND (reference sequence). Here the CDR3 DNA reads TGTGCCAGTAGTATTACGACACCGAACACTGAAGCTTTCTTT. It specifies CASSITTPNTEAFF.

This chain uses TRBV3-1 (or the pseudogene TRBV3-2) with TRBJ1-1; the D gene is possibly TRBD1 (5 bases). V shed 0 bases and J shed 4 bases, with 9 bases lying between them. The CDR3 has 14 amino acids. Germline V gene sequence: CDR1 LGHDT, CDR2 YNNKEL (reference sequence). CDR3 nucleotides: TGTGCCAGCAGCCAAGATCGGGGGTCCACTGAAGCTTTCTTT. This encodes CASSQDRGSTEAFF.